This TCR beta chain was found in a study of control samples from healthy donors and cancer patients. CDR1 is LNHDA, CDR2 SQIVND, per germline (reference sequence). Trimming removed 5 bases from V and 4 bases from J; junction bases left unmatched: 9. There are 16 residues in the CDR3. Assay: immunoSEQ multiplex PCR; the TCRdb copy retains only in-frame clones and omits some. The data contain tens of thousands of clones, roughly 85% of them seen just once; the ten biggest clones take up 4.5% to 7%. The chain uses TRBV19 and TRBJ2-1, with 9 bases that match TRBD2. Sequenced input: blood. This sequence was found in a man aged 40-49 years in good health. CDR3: CASSSREGLGYNEQFF. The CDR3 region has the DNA TGTGCCAGTAGTTCGCGGGAGGGCCTAGGTTACAATGAGCAGTTCTTC.